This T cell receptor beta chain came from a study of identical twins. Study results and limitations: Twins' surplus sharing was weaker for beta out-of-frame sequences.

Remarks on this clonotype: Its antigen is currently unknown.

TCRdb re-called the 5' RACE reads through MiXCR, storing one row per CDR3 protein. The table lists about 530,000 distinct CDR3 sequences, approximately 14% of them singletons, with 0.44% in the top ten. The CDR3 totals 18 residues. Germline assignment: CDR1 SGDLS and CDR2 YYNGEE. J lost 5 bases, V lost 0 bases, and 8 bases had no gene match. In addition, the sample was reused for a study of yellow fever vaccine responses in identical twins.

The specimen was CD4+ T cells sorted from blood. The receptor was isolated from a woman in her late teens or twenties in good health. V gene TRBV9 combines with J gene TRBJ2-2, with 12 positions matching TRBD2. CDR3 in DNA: TGTGCCAGCAGCGTAGCCATTGGACTAGCGGGACAGACCGGGGAGCTGTTTTTT. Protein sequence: CASSVAIGLAGQTGELFF.